The T cell receptor (beta chain) under discussion was sequenced for a study of shared clonotypes between healthy human individuals. General study results and limits: For naive CD4 cells, approximately 5% of clonotypes were shared across a few donors. Sampling included only blood; tissue repertoires likely differ.

This CDR3 has 15 amino acids. CDR1 MDHEN and CDR2 SYDVKM come from the germline V gene. V was pared by 1 base and J by 5 bases, with 12 bases between. Per sorted-subset replicate PCR, input was 150 to 250 ng DNA, representing 30,000 or so T cell genomes. Per the original data handling: Filtering differed because ImmunoSEQ produced junction-only sequences that carried no quality scores. Produced via immunoSEQ multiplex PCR; TCRdb's table is partial and in-frame only. The DNA was the basis for D and trimming; V, J and clone size are from that table. The sample shows a few hundred thousand clones, 73% of them seen only once. As to this clone: What it binds is not known.

The receptor's source is a man aged 25 to 40 in good health. The sequenced sample consisted of memory CD4+ T cells sorted from blood. Subset indicated: CD45RA-negative fraction. The chain couples TRBV28 to TRBJ1-5; maybe TRBD1 (5 bases). The CDR3 protein is CASSLSQRGDQPQHF. CDR3 bases: TGTGCCAGCAGTTTATCTCAGAGGGGCGATCAGCCCCAGCATTTT.